This T cell receptor (beta chain) was retrieved from a study of cytomegalovirus exposure and HLA in healthy donors. Germline-derived CDR1 and CDR2 are SGHTA and FQGNSA. V was clipped by 5 bases and J by 1 base; unmatched bases: 3. CDR3 length equals 15 residues. PCR primers comprised 60 Vbeta and 13 Jbeta primers. Generated by immunoSEQ multiplex PCR, the TCRdb table keeps only in-frame clones and is missing some. Among about 130,000 clones listed, 70% to 80% were seen once. General study findings and limits: There were reportedly fewer N-insertions in an Asian-associated ancestry cluster than the roughly 610-donor mean, in a later analysis. Later analysis indicated greater clonal expansion among HLA-associated TCR beta chains than among equally common other chains.

Details on this clone: Antigen unknown.

The gene calls are TRBV7-2 and TRBJ2-1, with 9 positions matching TRBD2. This receptor was identified in a man in his forties or fifties in good health and CMV-seronegative. The sequencing input was PBMCs. This CDR3 reads CASSTGLASYNEQFF. The CDR3 coding sequence is TGTGCCAGCAGCACGGGACTAGCATCCTACAATGAGCAGTTCTTC.